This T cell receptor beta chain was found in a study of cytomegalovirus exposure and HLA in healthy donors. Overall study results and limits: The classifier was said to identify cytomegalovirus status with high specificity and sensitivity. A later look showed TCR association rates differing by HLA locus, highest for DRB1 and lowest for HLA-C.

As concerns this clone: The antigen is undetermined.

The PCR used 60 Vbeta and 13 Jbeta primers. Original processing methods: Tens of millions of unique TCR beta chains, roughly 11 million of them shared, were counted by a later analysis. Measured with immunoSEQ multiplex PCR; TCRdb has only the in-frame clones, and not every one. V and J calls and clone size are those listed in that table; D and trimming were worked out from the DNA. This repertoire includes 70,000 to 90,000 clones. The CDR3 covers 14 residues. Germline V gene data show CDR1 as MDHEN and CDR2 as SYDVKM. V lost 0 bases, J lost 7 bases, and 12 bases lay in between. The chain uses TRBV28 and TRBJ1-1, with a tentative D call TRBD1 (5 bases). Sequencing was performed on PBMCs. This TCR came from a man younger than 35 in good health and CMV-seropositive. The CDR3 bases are TGTGCCAGCAGTTTATGGGGGAGGGGTGATGAAGCTTTCTTT. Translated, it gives CASSLWGRGDEAFF.